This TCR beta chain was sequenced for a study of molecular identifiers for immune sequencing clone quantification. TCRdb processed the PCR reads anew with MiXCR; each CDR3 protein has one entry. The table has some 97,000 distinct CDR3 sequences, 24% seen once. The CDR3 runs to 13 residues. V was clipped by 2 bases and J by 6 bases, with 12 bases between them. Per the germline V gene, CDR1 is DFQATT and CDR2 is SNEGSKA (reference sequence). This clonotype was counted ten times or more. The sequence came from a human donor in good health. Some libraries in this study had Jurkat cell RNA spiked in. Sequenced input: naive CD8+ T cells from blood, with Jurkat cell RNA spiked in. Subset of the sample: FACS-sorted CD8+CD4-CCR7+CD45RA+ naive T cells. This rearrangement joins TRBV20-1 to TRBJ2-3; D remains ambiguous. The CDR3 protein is CSARPDFLDTQYF. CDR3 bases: TGCAGTGCTAGACCCGATTTCCTGGATACGCAGTATTTT.